There are a few counts of the clone carrying this T cell receptor beta chain. Its antigen is unidentified. The PBMCs studied were ones that came from about 10 ml fresh peripheral blood. The data were taken from a study of T cells in Graves' hyperthyroidism and ophthalmopathy. Broader study findings: Before onset, by a median of around six months, the model predicted ophthalmopathy. Most clonotypes expanded in thyroid above 0.001 were likewise present in blood.

TCR beta CDR3 regions were amplified from RNA. A set of HTBI primers served as the primers for a first-round RT-PCR of the TCR CDR3. TCRdb reanalysed the multiplex PCR reads using MiXCR and keeps one entry per CDR3 protein. The top ten clones hold under 35% of a sample with about 640,000 distinct CDR3 sequences, about 20% of them seen once. The CDR3 is 18 residues long. Trimming stripped 0 bases from V and 0 bases from J, with 14 bases between. The germline V gene has CDR1 KGHSH and CDR2 LQKENI. This sequence originates from a young man with Graves' ophthalmopathy. Sequences were obtained from blood. The V gene is TRBV18, the J gene TRBJ2-2; maybe TRBD2 (5 bases). The CDR3 region is CASSPPSSLGTNTGELFF. CDR3 in DNA: TGTGCCAGCTCACCACCTTCATCACTAGGGACGAACACCGGGGAGCTGTTTTTT.